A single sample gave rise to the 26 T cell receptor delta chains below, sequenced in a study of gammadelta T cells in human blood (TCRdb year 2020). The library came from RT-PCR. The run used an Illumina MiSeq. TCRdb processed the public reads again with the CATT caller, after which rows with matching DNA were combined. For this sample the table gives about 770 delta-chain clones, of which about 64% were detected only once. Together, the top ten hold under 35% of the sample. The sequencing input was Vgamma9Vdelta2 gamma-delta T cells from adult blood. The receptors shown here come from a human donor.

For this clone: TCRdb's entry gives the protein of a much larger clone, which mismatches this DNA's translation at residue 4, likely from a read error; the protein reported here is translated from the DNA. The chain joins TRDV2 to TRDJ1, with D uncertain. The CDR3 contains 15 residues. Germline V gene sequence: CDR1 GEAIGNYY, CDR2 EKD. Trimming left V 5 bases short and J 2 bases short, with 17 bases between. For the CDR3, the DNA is TGTGCCTGTGGCCCTGTTGGTCGAAAGACCGATAAACTCATCTTT. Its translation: CACGPVGRKTDKLIF.

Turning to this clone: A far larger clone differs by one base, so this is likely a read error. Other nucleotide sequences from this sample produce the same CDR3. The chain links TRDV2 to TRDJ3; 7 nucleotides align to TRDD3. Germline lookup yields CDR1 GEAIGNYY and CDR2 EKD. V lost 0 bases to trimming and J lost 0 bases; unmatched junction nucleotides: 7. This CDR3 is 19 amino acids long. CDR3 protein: CACDTLGGQSSWDTRQMFF. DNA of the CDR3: TGTGCCTGTGACACCCTGGGGGGACAGAGCTCCTGGGACACCCGACAGATGTTTTTC.

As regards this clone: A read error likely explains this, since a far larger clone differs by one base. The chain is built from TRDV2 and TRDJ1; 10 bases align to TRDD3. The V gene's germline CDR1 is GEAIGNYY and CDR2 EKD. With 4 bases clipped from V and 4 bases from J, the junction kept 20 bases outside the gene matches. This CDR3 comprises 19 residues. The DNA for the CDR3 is TGTGCCTGTGATACAGTCAGTACTGGGGGATCCCATCGGGTCGATAAACTCATCTTT. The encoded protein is CACDTVSTGGSHRVDKLIF.

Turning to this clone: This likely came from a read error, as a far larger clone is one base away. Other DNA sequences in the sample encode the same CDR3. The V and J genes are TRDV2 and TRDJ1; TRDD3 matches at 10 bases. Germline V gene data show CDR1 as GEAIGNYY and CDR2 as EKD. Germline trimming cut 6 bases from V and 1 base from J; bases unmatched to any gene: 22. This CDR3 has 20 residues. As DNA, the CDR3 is TGTGCCTGTAATCCCGTTAGTGGGGGATACTCAGTAAGCCGCACCGATAAACTCATCTTT. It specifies CACNPVSGGYSVSRTDKLIF.

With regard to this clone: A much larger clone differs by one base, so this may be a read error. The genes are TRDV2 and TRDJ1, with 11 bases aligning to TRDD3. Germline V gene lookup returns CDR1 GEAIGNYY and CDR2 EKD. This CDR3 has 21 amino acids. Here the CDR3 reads CACDTMVGDTREVPYTNKLIF. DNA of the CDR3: TGTGCCTGTGACACGATGGTGGGGGATACGCGGGAAGTCCCTTACACCAATAAACTCATCTTT.

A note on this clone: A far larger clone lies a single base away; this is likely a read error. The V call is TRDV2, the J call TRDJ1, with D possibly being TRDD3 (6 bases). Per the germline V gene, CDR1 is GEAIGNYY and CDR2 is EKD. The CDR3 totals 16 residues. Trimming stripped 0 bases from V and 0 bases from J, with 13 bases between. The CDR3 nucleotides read TGTGCCTGTGACACCCTGGGGTCAGCGTACACCGATAAACTCATCTTT. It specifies CACDTLGSAYTDKLIF.

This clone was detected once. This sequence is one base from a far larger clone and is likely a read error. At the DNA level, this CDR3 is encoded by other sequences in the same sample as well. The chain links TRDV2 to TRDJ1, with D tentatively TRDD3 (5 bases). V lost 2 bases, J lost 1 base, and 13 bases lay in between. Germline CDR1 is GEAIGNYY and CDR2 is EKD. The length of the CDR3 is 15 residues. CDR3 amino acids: CACDNLGDTTDKLIF. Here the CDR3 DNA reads TGTGCCTGTGACAACCTGGGAGATACCACCGATAAACTCATCTTT.

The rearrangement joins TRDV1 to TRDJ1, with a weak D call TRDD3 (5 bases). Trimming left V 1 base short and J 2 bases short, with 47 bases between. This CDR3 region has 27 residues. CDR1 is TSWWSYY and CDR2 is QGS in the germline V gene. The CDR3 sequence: CALGEPCPVGPQILRGMSRFWTDKLIF. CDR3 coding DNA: TGTGCTCTTGGGGAACCCTGCCCGGTGGGGCCTCAAATCCTCAGAGGGATGAGCCGGTTTTGGACCGATAAACTCATCTTT.

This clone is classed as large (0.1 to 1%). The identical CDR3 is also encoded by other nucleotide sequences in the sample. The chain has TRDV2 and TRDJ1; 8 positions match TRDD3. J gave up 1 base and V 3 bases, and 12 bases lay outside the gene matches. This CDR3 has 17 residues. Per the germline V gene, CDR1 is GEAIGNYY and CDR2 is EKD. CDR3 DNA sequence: TGTGCCTGTGACCCCCTTCTGTTCGGGGATACCACCGATAAACTCATCTTT. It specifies CACDPLLFGDTTDKLIF.

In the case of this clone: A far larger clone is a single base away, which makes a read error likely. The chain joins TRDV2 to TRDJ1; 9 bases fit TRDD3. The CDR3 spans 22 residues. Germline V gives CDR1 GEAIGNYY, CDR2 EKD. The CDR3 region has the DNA TGTGCCAGTGACCCGACCCTCGTACTGGGGGAAAGGGGGACGGGGAGCACCGATAAACTCATCTTT. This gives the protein CASDPTLVLGERGTGSTDKLIF.

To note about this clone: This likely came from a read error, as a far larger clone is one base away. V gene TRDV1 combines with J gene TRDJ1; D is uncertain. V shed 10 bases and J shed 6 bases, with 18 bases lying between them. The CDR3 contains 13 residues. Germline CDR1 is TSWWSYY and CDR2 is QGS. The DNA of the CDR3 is TGTGCTCCCTGGTCCCCAGGGGCCAATAAACTCATCTTT. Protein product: CAPWSPGANKLIF.

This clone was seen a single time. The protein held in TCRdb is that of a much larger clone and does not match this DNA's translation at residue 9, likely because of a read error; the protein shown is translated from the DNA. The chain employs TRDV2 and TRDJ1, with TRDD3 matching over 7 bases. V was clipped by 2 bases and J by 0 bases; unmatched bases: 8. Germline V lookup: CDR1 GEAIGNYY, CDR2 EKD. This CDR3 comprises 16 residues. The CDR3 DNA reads TGTGCCTGTGACAGTCTGGGGGCCATAAACACCGATAAACTCATCTTT. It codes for CACDSLGAINTDKLIF.

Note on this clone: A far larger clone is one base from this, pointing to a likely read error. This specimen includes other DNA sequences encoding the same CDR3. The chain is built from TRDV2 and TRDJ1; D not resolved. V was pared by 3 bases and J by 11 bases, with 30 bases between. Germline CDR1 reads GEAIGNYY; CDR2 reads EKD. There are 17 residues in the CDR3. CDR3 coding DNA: TGTGCCTGTGACCCTATCGTCCGGGGCCCCCTAGACCCAGGGCTCATCTTT. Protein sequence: CACDPIVRGPLDPGLIF.

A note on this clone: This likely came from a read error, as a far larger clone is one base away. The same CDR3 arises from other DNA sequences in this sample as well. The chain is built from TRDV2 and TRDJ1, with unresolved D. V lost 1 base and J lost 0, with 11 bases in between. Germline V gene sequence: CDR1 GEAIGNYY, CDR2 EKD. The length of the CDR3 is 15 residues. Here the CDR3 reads CACDTLEGNTDKLIF. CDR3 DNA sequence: TGTGCCTGTGACACACTTGAGGGAAACACCGATAAACTCATCTTT.

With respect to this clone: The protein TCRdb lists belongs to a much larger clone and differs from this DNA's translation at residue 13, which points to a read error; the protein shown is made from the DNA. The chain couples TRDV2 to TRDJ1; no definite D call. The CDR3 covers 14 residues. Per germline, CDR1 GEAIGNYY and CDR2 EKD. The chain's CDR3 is CACDTLESGDKLTF. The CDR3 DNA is TGTGCCTGTGACACCTTAGAGTCCGGCGATAAACTCACCTTT.

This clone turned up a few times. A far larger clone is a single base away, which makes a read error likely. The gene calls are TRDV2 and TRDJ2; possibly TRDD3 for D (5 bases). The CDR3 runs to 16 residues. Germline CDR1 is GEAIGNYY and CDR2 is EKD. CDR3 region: CACDTVGNKLTALLFF. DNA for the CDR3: TGTGCCTGTGACACAGTGGGGAACAAACTGACAGCACTACTCTTCTTT.

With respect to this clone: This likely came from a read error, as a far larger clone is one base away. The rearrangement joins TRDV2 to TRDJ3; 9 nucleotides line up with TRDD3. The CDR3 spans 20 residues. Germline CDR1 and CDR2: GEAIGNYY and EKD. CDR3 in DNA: TGTGCCTGTGACACCGGGACTGGGGGACCTAGCTCCTGGGACCCCCGACAGATGTTTTTC. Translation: CACDTGTGGPSSWDPRQMFF.

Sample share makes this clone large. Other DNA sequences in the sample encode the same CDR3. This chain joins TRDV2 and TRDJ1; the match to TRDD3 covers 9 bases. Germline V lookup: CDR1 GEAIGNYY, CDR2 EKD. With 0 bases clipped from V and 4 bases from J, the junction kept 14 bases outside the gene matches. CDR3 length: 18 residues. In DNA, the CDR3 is TGTGCCTGTGACACCGTGAGGACGGGGATACGCCGGGGCGATAAACTCATCTTT. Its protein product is CACDTVRTGIRRGDKLIF.

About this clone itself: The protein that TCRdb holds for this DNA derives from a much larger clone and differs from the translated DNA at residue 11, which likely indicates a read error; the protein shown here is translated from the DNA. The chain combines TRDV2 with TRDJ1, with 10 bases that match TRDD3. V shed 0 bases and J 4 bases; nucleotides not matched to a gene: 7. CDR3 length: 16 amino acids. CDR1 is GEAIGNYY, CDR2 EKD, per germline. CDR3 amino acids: CACDTVGGYGNDKLIF. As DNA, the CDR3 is TGTGCCTGTGACACCGTAGGGGGATACGGCAACGATAAACTCATCTTT.

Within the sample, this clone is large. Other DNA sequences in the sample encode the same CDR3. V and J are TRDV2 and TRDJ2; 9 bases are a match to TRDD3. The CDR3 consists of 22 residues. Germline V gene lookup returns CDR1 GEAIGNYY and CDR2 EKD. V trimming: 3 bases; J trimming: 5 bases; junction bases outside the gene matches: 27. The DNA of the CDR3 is TGTGCCTGTGACGCGGCCTCTGGGGGATCCACCTATGGGGCGCGGGGTACAGCACAACTCTTCTTT. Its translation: CACDAASGGSTYGARGTAQLFF.

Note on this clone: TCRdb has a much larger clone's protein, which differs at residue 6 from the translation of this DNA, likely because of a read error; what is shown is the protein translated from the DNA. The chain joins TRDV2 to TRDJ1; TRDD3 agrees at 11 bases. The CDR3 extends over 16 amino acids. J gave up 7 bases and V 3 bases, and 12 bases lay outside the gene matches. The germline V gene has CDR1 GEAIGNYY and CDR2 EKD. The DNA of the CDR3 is TGTGCCTGTGACTCCCAGATGGGGGATACGCGAGGTAAACTCATCTTT. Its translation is CACDSQMGDTRGKLIF.

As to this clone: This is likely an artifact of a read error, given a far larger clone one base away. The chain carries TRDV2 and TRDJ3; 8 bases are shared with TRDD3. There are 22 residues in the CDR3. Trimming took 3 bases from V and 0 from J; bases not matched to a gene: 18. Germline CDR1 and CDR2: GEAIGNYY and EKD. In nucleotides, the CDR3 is TGTGCCTGTGACGCGGTACTGGGGGGTACGAACCACAGCTCCTGGGACACCCGACAGATGTTTTTC. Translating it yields CACDAVLGGTNHSSWDTRQMFF.

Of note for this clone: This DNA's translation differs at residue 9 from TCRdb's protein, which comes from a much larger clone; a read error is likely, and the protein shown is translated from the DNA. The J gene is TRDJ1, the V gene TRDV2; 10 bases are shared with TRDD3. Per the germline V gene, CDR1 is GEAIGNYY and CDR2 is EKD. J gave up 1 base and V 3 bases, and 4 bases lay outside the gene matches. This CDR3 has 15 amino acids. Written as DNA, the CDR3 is TGTGCCTGTGACTTTTTGGGGGATACCACCGATAAACTCATCTTT. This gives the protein CACDFLGDTTDKLIF.

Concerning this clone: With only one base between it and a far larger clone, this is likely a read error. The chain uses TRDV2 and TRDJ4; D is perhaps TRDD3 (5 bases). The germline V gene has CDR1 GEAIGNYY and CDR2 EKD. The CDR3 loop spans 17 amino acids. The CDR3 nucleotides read TGTGCCTGTGACACCGTCGGACACGATACATTGCGCAGACACCTGATCTTT. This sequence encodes CACDTVGHDTLRRHLIF.

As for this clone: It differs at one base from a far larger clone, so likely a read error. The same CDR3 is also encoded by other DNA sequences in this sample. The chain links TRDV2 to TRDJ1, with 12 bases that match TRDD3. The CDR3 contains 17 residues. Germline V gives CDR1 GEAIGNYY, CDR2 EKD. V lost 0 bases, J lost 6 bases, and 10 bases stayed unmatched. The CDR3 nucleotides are TGTGCCTGTGACACCGTATCCCTGGGGGATACGCTCCATAAACTCATCTTT. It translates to CACDTVSLGDTLHKLIF.

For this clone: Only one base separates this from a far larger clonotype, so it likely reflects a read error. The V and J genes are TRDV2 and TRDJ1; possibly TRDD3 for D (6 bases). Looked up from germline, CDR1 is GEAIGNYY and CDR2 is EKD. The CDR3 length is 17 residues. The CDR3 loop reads CACGTVTGLGYTDKLIF. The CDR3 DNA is TGTGCCTGTGGCACCGTCACTGGGTTAGGGTACACCGATAAACTCATCTTT.